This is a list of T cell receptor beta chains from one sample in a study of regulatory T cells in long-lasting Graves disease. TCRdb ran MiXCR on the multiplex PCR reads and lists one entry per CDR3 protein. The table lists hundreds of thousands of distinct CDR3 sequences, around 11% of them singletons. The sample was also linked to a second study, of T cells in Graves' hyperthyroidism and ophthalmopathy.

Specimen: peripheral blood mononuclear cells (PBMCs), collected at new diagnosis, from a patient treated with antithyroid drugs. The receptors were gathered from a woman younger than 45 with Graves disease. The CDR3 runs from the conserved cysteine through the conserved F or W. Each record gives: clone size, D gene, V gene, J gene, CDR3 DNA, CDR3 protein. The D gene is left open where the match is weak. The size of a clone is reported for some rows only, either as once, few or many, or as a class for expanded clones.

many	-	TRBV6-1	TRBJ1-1	TGTGCCAGCAGCATTATAAGGCTCACTGAAGCTTTCTTT	CASSIIRLTEAFF
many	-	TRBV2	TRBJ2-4	TGTGCCAGCAGTACCCAGGGTTCAGGAAACATTCAGTACTTC	CASSTQGSGNIQYF
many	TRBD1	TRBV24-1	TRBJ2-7	TGTGCCACCAGTGACCTAGACAGGGACGAGCAGTACTTC	CATSDLDRDEQYF
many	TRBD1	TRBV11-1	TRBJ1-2	TGTGCCAGCAGCTTAACCCCCGGGACAGGGAGCGGCTACACCTTC	CASSLTPGTGSGYTF
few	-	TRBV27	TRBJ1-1	TGTGCCAGCAGTTTAAGTCTTCCTCCCGGGACTGAAGCTTTCTTT	CASSLSLPPGTEAFF
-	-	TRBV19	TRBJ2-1	TGTGCCAGTAGTATTACCATCACTGCTTACAATGAGCAGTTCTTC	CASSITITAYNEQFF
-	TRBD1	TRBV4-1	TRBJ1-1	TGCGCCAGCAGCCAAGATTGGCAGGGGGTTTTGAACACTGAAGCTTTCTTT	CASSQDWQGVLNTEAFF
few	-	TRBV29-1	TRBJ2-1	TGCAGCGTCGCCCCAATTGAGCAGTTCTTC	CSVAPIEQFF
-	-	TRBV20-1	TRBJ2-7	TGCAGTGCTAGAGATCGGGCGGAGCAGTACTTC	CSARDRAEQYF
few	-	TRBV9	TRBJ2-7	TGTGCCAGCAGCGTAGGACCTCGAACTTCCGAGCAGTACTTC	CASSVGPRTSEQYF
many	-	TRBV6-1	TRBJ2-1	TGTGCCAGCAGTGTCCCGTTCGGGTTAGCGGGACAGAATGAGCAGTTCTTC	CASSVPFGLAGQNEQFF
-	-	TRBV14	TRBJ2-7	TGTGCCAGCAGCCAAGGGTACGGGACCCTCTACGAGCAGTACTTC	CASSQGYGTLYEQYF
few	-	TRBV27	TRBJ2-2	TGTGCCAGCACCTTGGCGGGCGGGGAGCTGCTTTTT	CASTLAGGELLF
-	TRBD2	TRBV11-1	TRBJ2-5	TGTGCCAGCAGCTTACTAGCGGTAACTAAAGAGACCCAGTACTTC	CASSLLAVTKETQYF
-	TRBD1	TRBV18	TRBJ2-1	TGTGCCAGCTCACCTGGGGGGACAGGGTACAATGAGCAGTTCTTC	CASSPGGTGYNEQFF
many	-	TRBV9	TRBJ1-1	TGTGCCAGCAGCGTAGGACAGGACCCTGAAGCTTTCTTT	CASSVGQDPEAFF
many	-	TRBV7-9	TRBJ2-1	TGTGCCAGCAGCCGGCCCTGGGAGTTGGACAATGAGCAGTTCTTC	CASSRPWELDNEQFF
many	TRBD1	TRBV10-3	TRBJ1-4	TGTGCCATCAGTGAGGGGACAGGTACTAATGAAAAACTGTTTTTT	CAISEGTGTNEKLFF
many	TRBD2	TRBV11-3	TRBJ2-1	TGTGCCAGCAGCTTGGGAGGGCTAGCGGGAGGAGGAGTGGGTTACAATGAGCAGTTCTTC	CASSLGGLAGGGVGYNEQFF
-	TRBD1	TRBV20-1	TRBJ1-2	TGCAGTGCTAGCCCGGACAGGGACTATGGCTACACCTTC	CSASPDRDYGYTF
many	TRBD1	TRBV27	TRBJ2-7	TGTGCCAGCAGTTTAAGTGGTGGGACAGGGCCCTACGAGCAGTACTTC	CASSLSGGTGPYEQYF
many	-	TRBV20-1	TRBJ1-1	TGCAGTGCTAGAGACAGAGCACTCGGGACTGAAGCTTTCTTT	CSARDRALGTEAFF
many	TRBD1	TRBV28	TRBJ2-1	TGTGCCAGCAGTTTATACCCTCCGGTGACAGGGGGCAGGTCAGGTGAGCAGTTCTTC	CASSLYPPVTGGRSGEQFF
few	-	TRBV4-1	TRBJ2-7	TGCGCCAGCAGCCAAAGACTAGTAACCTACGAGCAGTACTTC	CASSQRLVTYEQYF
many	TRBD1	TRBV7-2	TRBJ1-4	TGTGCCAGCAGCTGGGACAGGGATTATGGGGAAAAACTGTTTTTT	CASSWDRDYGEKLFF
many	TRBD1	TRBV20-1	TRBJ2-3	TGCAGTGCTCCAACTGACAGGGGTTTTACAGATACGCAGTATTTT	CSAPTDRGFTDTQYF
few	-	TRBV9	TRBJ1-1	TGTGCCAGCAGTGTGACGGGAGGCGCTGAAGCTTTCTTT	CASSVTGGAEAFF
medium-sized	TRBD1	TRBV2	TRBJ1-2	TGTGCCAGCAGCTCCGGGACAGGGGAATATGGCTACACCTTC	CASSSGTGEYGYTF
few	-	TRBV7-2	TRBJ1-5	TGTGCCAGCAGCGGACGTAGGGGGGGCGGTCAGCCCCAGCATTTT	CASSGRRGGGQPQHF
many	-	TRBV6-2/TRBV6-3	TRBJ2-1	TGTGCCAGCAGTACAGTATACAATGAGCAGTTCTTC	CASSTVYNEQFF
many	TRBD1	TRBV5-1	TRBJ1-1	TGCGCCAGCAGCTTGTACAGGGGGGACACTGAAGCTTTCTTT	CASSLYRGDTEAFF
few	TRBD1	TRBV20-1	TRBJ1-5	TGCAGTGCCAGGGACAGGGGGTTCGGTCAGCCCCAGCATTTT	CSARDRGFGQPQHF
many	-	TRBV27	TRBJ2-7	TGTGCCAGCAGTACCCAAAGGGAATACTACGAGCAGTACTTC	CASSTQREYYEQYF
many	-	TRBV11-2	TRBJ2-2	TGTGCCAGCAGCCTACGTTTCGAGGGCACCGGGGAGCTGTTTTTT	CASSLRFEGTGELFF
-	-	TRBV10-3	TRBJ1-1	TGTGCCATCGCAGGGGAAACTGAAGCTTTCTTT	CAIAGETEAFF
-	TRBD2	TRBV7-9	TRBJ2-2	TGTGCCAGCAGCCCAGTTTTACAGTGGACTAGCGGGAGGAGTAACACCGGGGAGCTGTTTTTT	CASSPVLQWTSGRSNTGELFF
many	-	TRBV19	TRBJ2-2	TGTGCCAGTAGTATTAAAGTCGACACCGGGGAGCTGTTTTTT	CASSIKVDTGELFF
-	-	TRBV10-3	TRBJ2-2	TGTGCCATCAGTGGCGGTAATTCTGCCGGGGAGCTGTTTTTT	CAISGGNSAGELFF
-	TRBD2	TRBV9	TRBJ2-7	TGTGCCAGCAGCGTATCAGCTAGCGGGGACTCCTACGAGCAGTACTTC	CASSVSASGDSYEQYF
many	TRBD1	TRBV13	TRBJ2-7	TGTGCCAGCAGCTTAAGAGGGACAGGACGCCACGAGCAGTACTTC	CASSLRGTGRHEQYF
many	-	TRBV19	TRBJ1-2	TGTGCCAGTAGGACAGCTATGTCTAACTATGGCTACACCTTC	CASRTAMSNYGYTF
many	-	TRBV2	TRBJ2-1	TGTGCCAGCAGTGCCAGGGGAGGGTACAATGAGCAGTTCTTC	CASSARGGYNEQFF
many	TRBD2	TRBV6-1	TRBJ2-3	TGTGCCAGCAAGGAAGATTTAGCGGGAACAGATACGCAGTATTTT	CASKEDLAGTDTQYF
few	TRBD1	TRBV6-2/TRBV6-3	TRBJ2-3	TGTGCCAGCAGCGACAGGGAAAGCACAGATACGCAGTATTTT	CASSDRESTDTQYF
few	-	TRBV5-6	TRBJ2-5	TGTGCCAGCAGCCGCTGGGTACAAGAGACCCAGTACTTC	CASSRWVQETQYF
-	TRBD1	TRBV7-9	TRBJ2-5	TGTGCCAGCGCTACATTCAGGGGGCCCCAAGAGACCCAGTACTTC	CASATFRGPQETQYF
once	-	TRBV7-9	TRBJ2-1	TGTGCCAGCAGGGGGACTGATCTAAATGAGCAGTTCTTC	CASRGTDLNEQFF
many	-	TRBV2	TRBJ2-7	TGTGCCAGCTCGGTGTCCGAGCAGTACTTC	CASSVSEQYF
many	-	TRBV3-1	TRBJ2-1	TGTGCCAGCAGCCAAGGTAGTCCTTACAATGAGCAGTTCTTC	CASSQGSPYNEQFF
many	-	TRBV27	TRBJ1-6	TGTGCCAGCAGTTTATGGGGACGGACAAATTCACCCCTCCACTTT	CASSLWGRTNSPLHF
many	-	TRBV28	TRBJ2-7	TGTGCCAGTGGTAAAACCTACGAGCAGTACTTC	CASGKTYEQYF